These 10 T cell receptor beta chains originate from one sample sequenced in a study of post-analysis software for immune sequencing data (dated by TCRdb to about 2015). The paper's findings and limits, for the study overall: Significantly higher frequencies in patients than in controls were found for roughly 5 TRBV segments, including TRBV5-6, TRBV5-1 and TRBV20-1.

To prepare the library, PCR was applied. Sequencing was performed on an Illumina HiSeq 2500. Unique molecular identifiers were incorporated into TCR beta cDNA libraries to reduce PCR and sequencing biases. TCRdb redid the processing of the public reads, applying fastp at Q25 and MiXCR, and retained in-frame beta chains. Every CDR3 protein is listed once, alongside the most common genes and DNA of its rows. A total of 380,000 or so distinct CDR3 sequences appear in this sample, around 37% of them only once. The ten largest clones take up around 15% of the sample. These receptors have no identified antigens. The material sequenced was blood. The receptor source for this set is a girl between 5 and 17 years old with multiple sclerosis.

The V call is TRBV5-1, the J call TRBJ2-1; unclear D gene. The germline V gene encodes CDR1 SGHRS and CDR2 YFSETQ. Trimming left V 4 bases short and J 8 bases short, with 10 bases between. The CDR3 is made up of 12 amino acids. CDR3 loop: CASSQTLDEQFF. Written as DNA, the CDR3 is TGCGCCAGCAGCCAAACGTTGGATGAGCAGTTCTTC. Drawing the rest from reference TRBV5-1 and TRBJ2-1, the complete variable domain is KAGVTQTPRYLIKTRGQQVTLSCSPISGHRSVSWYQQTPGQGLQFLFEYFSETQRNKGNFPGRFSGRQFSNSRSEMNVSTLELGDSALYLCASSQTLDEQFFGPGTRLTVL.

This clonotype was seen a few times. This chain joins TRBV10-1 and TRBJ1-5; D not certain. From germline, CDR1 is WNHNN and CDR2 SYGVQD (reference sequence). Trimming took 6 bases from V and 0 from J, leaving 6 bases between them. The CDR3 runs to 13 residues. The CDR3 sequence: CASSAHSNQPQHF. The CDR3 DNA reads as TGCGCCAGCAGCGCCCATAGCAATCAGCCCCAGCATTTT.

The CDR3 DNA reads as TGCGCCAGCAGCCAAGAATGGACAGGGGGCCACGGGATAGGCTACACCTTC. Protein product: CASSQEWTGGHGIGYTF. The chain combines TRBV4-1 with TRBJ1-2; TRBD1 agrees at 11 bases. With 0 bases clipped from V and 8 bases from J, the junction kept 11 bases outside the gene matches. Germline CDR1 and CDR2: MGHRA and YSYEKL. The CDR3 is 17 residues long.

In its sample, this clonotype was seen a few times. This chain connects TRBV6-6 to TRBJ1-1; 7 bases match TRBD1. The length of the CDR3 is 14 residues. Germline CDR1 is MNHNY and CDR2 is SVGAGI (reference sequence). J was trimmed by 5 bases and V by 0 bases; bases with no gene match: 3. The chain's CDR3 is CASSYSGGWTEAFF. The CDR3 bases are TGTGCCAGCAGTTACTCAGGGGGCTGGACTGAAGCTTTCTTT.

The chain joins TRBV4-1 to TRBJ2-1; 8 bases fit TRBD2. J lost 4 bases, V lost 4 bases, and 12 bases had no gene match. Per the germline V gene, CDR1 is MGHRA and CDR2 is YSYEKL. The CDR3 sequence is 17 residues long. The CDR3 sequence is CASSLDEGSGAYNEQFF. DNA for the CDR3: TGCGCCAGCAGCCTTGACGAAGGTAGCGGGGCTTACAATGAGCAGTTCTTC.

This clonotype has just a few counts. J is TRBJ2-5 and V is TRBV4-1; D possibly corresponds to TRBD1 (6 bases). The CDR3 is made up of 15 amino acids. Germline lookup yields CDR1 MGHRA and CDR2 YSYEKL. The germline V and J ends were trimmed by 4 bases and 1 base, with 13 bases remaining between them. For the CDR3, the DNA is TGCGCCAGCAGCCTAAACAGGGCGCTCCAAGAGACCCAGTACTTC. Its protein is CASSLNRALQETQYF.

The chain couples TRBV20-1 to TRBJ2-1; either TRBD1 or TRBD2 may supply D (5 bases each). Germline values: CDR1 DFQATT, CDR2 SNEGSKA (reference sequence). There are 12 residues in the CDR3. Trimming left V 6 bases short and J 8 bases short, with 14 bases between. The CDR3 loop is CSAGDRRHEQFF. The CDR3 bases are TGCAGTGCGGGGGACCGCCGGCATGAGCAGTTCTTC.

This clonotype was counted at least ten times. The chain has TRBV29-1 and TRBJ2-5, with D possibly being TRBD1 (6 bases). V lost 0 bases, J lost 2 bases, and 10 bases lay in between. From germline, CDR1 is SQVTM and CDR2 ANQGSEA. This CDR3 has 14 amino acids. CDR3: CSVEEGAKQETQYF. Here the CDR3 DNA reads TGCAGCGTTGAAGAGGGGGCTAAACAAGAGACCCAGTACTTC.

The chain has TRBV5-1 and TRBJ2-1; D remains unclear. The V end was cut by 1 base, the J end by 3 bases, with 14 bases between. This CDR3 is 16 amino acids long. Germline CDR1 SGHRS, CDR2 YFSETQ. CDR3 in DNA: TGCGCCAGCAGCTTGAGTGGATTGGGCAACTACAATGAGCAGTTCTTC. This translates into CASSLSGLGNYNEQFF.

The J gene is TRBJ2-5, the V gene TRBV5-1, with D possibly matching TRBD1 (6 bases). The length of the CDR3 is 16 residues. The V and J ends lost 4 bases and 2 bases respectively, with 18 bases between them. The V gene's germline CDR1 is SGHRS and CDR2 YFSETQ. CDR3 residues: CASSPGQLEGQETQYF. DNA of the CDR3: TGCGCCAGCAGCCCTGGACAGTTGGAAGGGCAAGAGACCCAGTACTTC.